This paragraph reports one T cell receptor (beta chain). As yet, its antigen is unknown. This CDR3 contains 13 residues. V was cut by 8 bases and J by 2 bases, with 10 bases left in between. From germline, CDR1 is MDHEN and CDR2 SYDVKM. The sample comes from a study of cytomegalovirus exposure and HLA in healthy donors. Findings and caveats of the study: The study assumed roughly uniform donor sequencing depth for presence/absence analyses.

It was with 60 Vbeta and 13 Jbeta primers that the PCR ran. Sequencing was performed with immunoSEQ multiplex PCR; in TCRdb, only in-frame clones are kept and a portion is missing. Of some 200,000 clones in the sample, approximately 80% were seen once. Sequencing input: PBMCs. The gene calls are TRBV28 and TRBJ1-5; D call uncertain. This TCR came from a woman in her thirties in good health and CMV-seronegative. The CDR3 is CASQRVGNQPQHF. The CDR3 DNA reads as TGTGCCAGCCAGCGGGTGGGCAATCAGCCCCAGCATTTT. The entire variable domain, with the rest obtained from reference TRBV28 and TRBJ1-5, is as follows: DVKVTQSSRYLVKRTGEKVFLECVQDMDHENMFWYRQDPGLGLRLIYFSYDVKMKEKGDIPEGYSVSREKKERFSLILESASTNQTSMYLCASQRVGNQPQHFGDGTRLSIL.